This TCR beta chain is drawn from a study of tumor-infiltrating lymphocytes in primary liver carcinoma. Study context: The study enrolled male and female patients aged 30 to 69 years. Study findings and constraints: The top-250-clone fraction was significantly higher in tumors than in blood (p = 0.039). Overlap between tumor regions exceeded overlap of tumor with adjacent tissue or blood.

As to this clonotype: No antigen is known for it.

Total RNA and DNA came together from around 20-30 mg of bulk tissue without cell sorting. For each tumor, five separate regions were sampled. TCR beta cDNA was made from 450 to 500 ng total RNA with a constant-region primer. Slightly modified ARM-PCR served as the procedure for the TCR beta libraries. These libraries came from three rounds of nested multiplex PCR. With TRBV1-TRBV30 forward primers and a C-beta reverse primer, the first two PCR rounds were run for around 11 cycles each. From the multiplex PCR reads, TCRdb called clonotypes with MiXCR, one entry per CDR3 protein. The table shows 110,000 or so distinct CDR3 sequences, with roughly 80% occurring only once. Looked up from germline, CDR1 is SGHAT and CDR2 is FQDESV (reference sequence). The CDR3 consists of 14 residues.

Source material: liver tumor tissue from sampling region 3. Subset specified: tumor region T3, left-lateral pole. This chain uses TRBV11-1 with TRBJ2-5, with 8 bases identical to TRBD2. The sequence was collected from a middle-aged man with primary liver carcinoma and hepatitis B virus infection. The CDR3 sequence is CTCSLAGSGETQYF. The CDR3 nucleotides are TGTACCTGCAGCTTAGCGGGGTCCGGGGAGACCCAGTACTTC.